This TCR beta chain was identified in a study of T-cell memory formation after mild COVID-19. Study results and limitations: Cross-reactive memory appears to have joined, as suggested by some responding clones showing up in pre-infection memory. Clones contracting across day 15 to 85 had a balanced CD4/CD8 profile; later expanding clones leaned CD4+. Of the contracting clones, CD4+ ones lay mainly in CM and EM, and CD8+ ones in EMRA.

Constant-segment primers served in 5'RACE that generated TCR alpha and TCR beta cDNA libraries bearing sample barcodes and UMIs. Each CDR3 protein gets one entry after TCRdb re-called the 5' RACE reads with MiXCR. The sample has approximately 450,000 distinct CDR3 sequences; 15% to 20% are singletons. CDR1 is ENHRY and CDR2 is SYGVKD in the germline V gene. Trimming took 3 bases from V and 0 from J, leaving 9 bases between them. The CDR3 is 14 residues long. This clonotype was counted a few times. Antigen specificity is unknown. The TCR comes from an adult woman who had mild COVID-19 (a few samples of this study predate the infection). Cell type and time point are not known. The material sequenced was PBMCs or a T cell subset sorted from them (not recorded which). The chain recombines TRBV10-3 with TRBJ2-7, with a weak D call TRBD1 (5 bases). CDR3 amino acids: CAISDVQGSYEQYF. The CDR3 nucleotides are TGTGCCATCAGTGACGTTCAGGGCTCCTACGAGCAGTACTTC.